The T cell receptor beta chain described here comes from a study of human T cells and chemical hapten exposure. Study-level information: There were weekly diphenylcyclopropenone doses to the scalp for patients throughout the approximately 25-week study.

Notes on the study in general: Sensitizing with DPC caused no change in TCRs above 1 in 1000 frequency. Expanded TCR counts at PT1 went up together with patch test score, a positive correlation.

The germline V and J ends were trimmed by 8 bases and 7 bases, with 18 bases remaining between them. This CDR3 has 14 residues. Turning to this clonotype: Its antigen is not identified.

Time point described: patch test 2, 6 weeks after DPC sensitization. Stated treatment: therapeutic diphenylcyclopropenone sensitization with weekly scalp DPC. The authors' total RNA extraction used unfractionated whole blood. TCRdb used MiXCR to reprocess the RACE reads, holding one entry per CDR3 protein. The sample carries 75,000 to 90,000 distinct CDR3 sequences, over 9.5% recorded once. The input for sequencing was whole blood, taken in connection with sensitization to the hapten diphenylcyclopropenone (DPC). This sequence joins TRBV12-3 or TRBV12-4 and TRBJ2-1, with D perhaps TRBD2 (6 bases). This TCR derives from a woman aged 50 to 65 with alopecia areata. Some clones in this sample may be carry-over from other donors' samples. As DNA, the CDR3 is TGTGCCAGCGGGGGGACCCGCTCGGGGAATGAGCAGTTCTTC. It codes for CASGGTRSGNEQFF.